This T cell receptor (beta chain) was captured by sequencing in a study of cytomegalovirus exposure and HLA in healthy donors. Study at large: A prior analysis found roughly 110 million unique TCR beta sequences from around 200 million T cells.

Details on this clone: Antigen specificity is unknown.

General study results and limits: An analysis that was carried out later associated 16,000 or so TCR beta sequences with HLA alleles at 0.05 false discovery rate. Links to common viral pathogens appeared, in a later analysis, for several of the most significant clusters. Most TCR sequences were seen very rarely across donors, but some public TCRs occurred in many.

The PCR was carried out with 60 Vbeta primers and 13 Jbeta primers. Only in-frame clones appear in the TCRdb table, and some are missing; sequencing was by immunoSEQ multiplex PCR. The sample lists about 160,000 clones, about 80% seen once, with roughly 10% in the top ten. Material for sequencing was PBMCs. The receptor was isolated from a man aged 18 to 29 in good health and CMV-seropositive.

The CDR3 region is CASSYSPGAGNTIYF. DNA of the CDR3: TGTGCCAGCAGTTACTCACCGGGGGCTGGAAACACCATATATTTT. J is TRBJ1-3 and V is TRBV6-5, with D tentatively TRBD1 (5 bases). The CDR3 loop spans 15 amino acids. Trimming stripped 0 bases from V and 2 bases from J, with 8 bases between. The germline V gene encodes CDR1 MNHEY and CDR2 SVGAGI.